The rows below give T cell receptor beta chains drawn from one sample of a study of sequential checkpoint blockade in melanoma. Profiling relied on immunoSEQ multiplex PCR, and the TCRdb table lists in-frame clones only, not all of them. The sample lists 13,000 to 15,000 clones; 50% to 55% were seen once. This specimen consisted of CD8+ T cells sorted from blood (inferred from file names), obtained from a patient given nivolumab and ipilimumab in sequence. The receptors here all came from a human donor with melanoma. Each CDR3 is given without its conserved first and last residue.

>TRBV5-1|TRBJ2-2
ASSLRAGTGGKNTGELF
>TRBV14|TRBJ2-1
ASRGTSHNEQF
>TRBV4-1|TRBJ1-1
VSSQGRLGPSHAEAF
>TRBV19|TRBJ2-3
ASSIVGDRSTDTQY
>TRBV6-5|TRBJ1-2
ASSMRVNYGYT
>TRBV5-6|TRBJ1-4
ASSLWAVQQGSEKLF
>TRBV7-9|TRBJ1-6
ASSRALGGDSPLH
>TRBV2|TRBJ1-6
ASRGGNSPLH
>TRBV27|TRBJ1-1
ASSPGTGMAEAF
>TRBV6-7|TRBJ2-3
ASNFTSTSGGLSTDTQY
>TRBV7-3|TRBJ2-1
ASSLTGGTYNEQF
>TRBV9|TRBJ1-1
ASSVEGGWDTEAF